This T cell receptor beta chain is from a study of blood T cell repertoires in COVID-19. Per the original methods: Estimation of nucleated cell counts relied on the amplification of reference gene primers. Clones were sequenced by immunoSEQ multiplex PCR, and TCRdb holds only the in-frame ones, with some missing. The V and J calls and clone size were taken over from that table, and D and trimming were inferred from the DNA. The sample records about 280,000 clones, about 89% being singletons. The germline V gene has CDR1 MNHEY and CDR2 SMNVEV (reference sequence). There are 15 residues in the CDR3. V was trimmed by 2 bases and J by 1 base, leaving 8 bases between them.

This receptor was taken from a man aged 40-49 years with active or convalescent COVID-19. The chain links TRBV27 to TRBJ2-2; perhaps TRBD1 as D (5 bases). Sequenced input: peripheral blood. The CDR3 DNA reads TGTGCCAGCAGTTTAAACGGACAGAACACCGGGGAGCTGTTTTTT. Protein product: CASSLNGQNTGELFF.